The T cell receptor (beta chain) described here comes from a study of T cells in Graves' hyperthyroidism and ophthalmopathy. V shed 1 base and J 6 bases; nucleotides not matched to a gene: 10. Looked up from germline, CDR1 is MGHRA and CDR2 is YSYEKL. The CDR3 has 17 residues. Researchers amplified the TCR beta CDR3 regions from RNA transcripts. With the HTBI primer set, the TCR CDR3 went through a first round of RT-PCR. TCRdb reprocessed the multiplex PCR reads via MiXCR and lists one record per CDR3 protein. Of roughly 400,000 distinct CDR3 sequences listed, 15% to 17% are singletons. Sequencing input: blood. The receptor comes from a woman aged 18-29 years with Graves' hyperthyroidism that later progressed to Graves' ophthalmopathy. This chain uses TRBV4-1 with TRBJ2-2; TRBD2 matches at 8 bases. The CDR3 DNA is TGCGCCAGCAGCCAAGCTGGAAGCGGGAGTATCTCCGGGGAGCTGTTTTTT. This codes for CASSQAGSGSISGELFF.